This T cell receptor beta chain stems from a study of technical replicates of blood from four donors. Clones were read by immunoSEQ multiplex PCR, and TCRdb kept only the in-frame ones, dropping some. The sample holds more than 55,000 clones, roughly nine tenths seen once. This CDR3 spans 14 amino acids. Unmatched junction bases numbered 5, after V lost 6 bases and J lost 9 bases. Per germline, CDR1 SEHNR and CDR2 FQNEAQ (reference sequence). This chain connects TRBV7-9 to TRBJ2-1; the match to TRBD2 covers 13 bases. This sequence was found in a human donor in good health. The specimen sequenced was T cells isolated from PBMCs. The CDR3 DNA is TGTGCCAGCAGAACTAGCGGGAGGGATGCTGAGCAGTTCTTC. Its protein product is CASRTSGRDAEQFF.